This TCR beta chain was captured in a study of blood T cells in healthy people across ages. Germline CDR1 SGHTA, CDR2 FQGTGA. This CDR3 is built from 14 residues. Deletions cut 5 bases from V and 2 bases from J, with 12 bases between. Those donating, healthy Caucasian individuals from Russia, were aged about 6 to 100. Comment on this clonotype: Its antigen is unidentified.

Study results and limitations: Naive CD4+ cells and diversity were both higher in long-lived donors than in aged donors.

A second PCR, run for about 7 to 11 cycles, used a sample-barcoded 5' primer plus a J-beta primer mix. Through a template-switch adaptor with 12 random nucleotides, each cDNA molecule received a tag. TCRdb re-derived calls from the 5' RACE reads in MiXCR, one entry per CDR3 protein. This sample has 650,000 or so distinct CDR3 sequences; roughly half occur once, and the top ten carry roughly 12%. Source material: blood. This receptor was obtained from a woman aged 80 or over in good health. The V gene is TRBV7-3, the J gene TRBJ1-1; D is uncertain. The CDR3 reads CASSPSPTNTEAFF. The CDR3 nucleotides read TGTGCCAGCAGCCCCTCTCCGACTAACACTGAAGCTTTCTTT. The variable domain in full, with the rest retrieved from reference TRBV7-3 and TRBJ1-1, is GAGVSQTPSNKVTEKGKYVELRCDPISGHTALYWYRQSLGQGPEFLIYFQGTGAADDSGLPNDRFFAVRPEGSVSTLKIQRTERGDSAVYLCASSPSPTNTEAFFGQGTRLTVV.